The table lists the clone carrying this TCR beta chain with a count of one. What it recognizes is unknown. The CDR3 is made up of 15 amino acids. Germline V gene data show CDR1 as SEHNR and CDR2 as FQNEAQ (reference sequence). The junction had 5 bases not matched to a gene; V was cut back by 5 bases and J by 2 bases. This entry is derived from a study of cytomegalovirus exposure and HLA in healthy donors. Study-wide results and limits: Reportedly, cytomegalovirus status was diagnosed with high sensitivity and specificity. Rarity held for most TCR sequences, but there were some public TCRs that occurred in many donors. In the roughly 130 validation repertoires, a later analysis found that first-cohort TCR clusters tended to co-occur.

Sequencing was performed with immunoSEQ multiplex PCR; in TCRdb, only in-frame clones are kept and a portion is missing. The sample has 110,000 or so clones, approximately 81% seen once; the top ten hold 2% to 2.5%. Sequencing input: PBMCs. The rearrangement uses TRBV7-9 and TRBJ1-2; 10 bases line up with TRBD1. The clonotype originates from a woman in her thirties in good health and CMV-seronegative. Here the CDR3 DNA reads TGTGCCAGCAGCCAAGACAGGGGGCAGAACTATGGCTACACCTTC. Translating it yields CASSQDRGQNYGYTF.